The present T cell receptor beta chain was sequenced within a study of CD8+CD57+ T cells in acquired aplastic anemia. Study conclusions and caveats: CD8+ Simpson's diversity in patients was not significantly different from that in controls. Patients shared some 30 CD8+ CDR3 sequences with controls.

Germline V gives CDR1 DFQATT, CDR2 SNEGSKA (reference sequence). Trimming cost V 3 bases and J 7 bases; bases outside gene matches: 8. The CDR3 runs to 15 residues. TCR beta VDJ and CDR3 were profiled, and genomic DNA was the template. MiXCR, applied by TCRdb to the reads, yields one record per CDR3 protein. The sample contains around 120,000 distinct CDR3 sequences, approximately 36% of which appear only once. All sequencing subjects had displayed CD8+CD57+ cell expansion on flow cytometry. Acquired aplastic anemia of severe grade affected all patients. As concerns this clonotype: Its antigen is not identified.

The source of this sequence is a human donor with aplastic anemia. V gene TRBV20-1 combines with J gene TRBJ2-1, with TRBD1 identical over 11 bases. Material for sequencing was sorted CD4+, CD8+, or CD8+CD57+ T cells (not recorded which) from PBMCs. The chain's CDR3 is CSASQGTGGRNEQFF. The CDR3 DNA reads as TGCAGTGCTAGCCAAGGGACAGGGGGGAGGAATGAGCAGTTCTTC.